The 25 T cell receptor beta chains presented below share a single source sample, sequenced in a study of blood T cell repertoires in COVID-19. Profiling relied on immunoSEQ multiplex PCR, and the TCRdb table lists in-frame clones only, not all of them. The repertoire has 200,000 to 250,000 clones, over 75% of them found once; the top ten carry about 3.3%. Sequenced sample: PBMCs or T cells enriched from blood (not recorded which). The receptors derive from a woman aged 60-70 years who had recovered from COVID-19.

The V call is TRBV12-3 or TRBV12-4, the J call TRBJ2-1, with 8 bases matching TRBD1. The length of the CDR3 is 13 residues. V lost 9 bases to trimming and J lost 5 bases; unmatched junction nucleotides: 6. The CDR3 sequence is CASINRGDNEQFF. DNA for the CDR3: TGTGCCAGTATAAACAGGGGGGACAATGAGCAGTTCTTC.

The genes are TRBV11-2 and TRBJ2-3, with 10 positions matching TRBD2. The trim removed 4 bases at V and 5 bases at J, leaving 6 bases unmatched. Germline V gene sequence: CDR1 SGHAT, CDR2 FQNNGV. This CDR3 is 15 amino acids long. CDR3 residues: CASSYSGRSGDTQYF. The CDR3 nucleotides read TGTGCCAGCAGCTATAGCGGGAGGAGTGGAGATACGCAGTATTTT.

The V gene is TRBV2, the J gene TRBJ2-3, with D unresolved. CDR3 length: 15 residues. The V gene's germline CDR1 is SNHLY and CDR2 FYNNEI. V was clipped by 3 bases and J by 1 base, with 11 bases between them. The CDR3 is CASSESVPRTDTQYF. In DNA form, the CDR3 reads TGTGCCAGCAGTGAGAGCGTCCCGCGCACAGATACGCAGTATTTT.

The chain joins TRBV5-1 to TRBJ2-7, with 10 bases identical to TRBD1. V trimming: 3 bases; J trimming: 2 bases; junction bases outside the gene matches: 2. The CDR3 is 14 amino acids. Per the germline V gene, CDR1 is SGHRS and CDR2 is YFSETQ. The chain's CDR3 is CASSSGTGAYEQYF. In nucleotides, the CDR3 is TGCGCCAGCAGCTCCGGGACAGGGGCCTACGAGCAGTACTTC. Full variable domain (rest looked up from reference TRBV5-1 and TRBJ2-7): KAGVTQTPRYLIKTRGQQVTLSCSPISGHRSVSWYQQTPGQGLQFLFEYFSETQRNKGNFPGRFSGRQFSNSRSEMNVSTLELGDSALYLCASSSGTGAYEQYFGPGTRLTVT.

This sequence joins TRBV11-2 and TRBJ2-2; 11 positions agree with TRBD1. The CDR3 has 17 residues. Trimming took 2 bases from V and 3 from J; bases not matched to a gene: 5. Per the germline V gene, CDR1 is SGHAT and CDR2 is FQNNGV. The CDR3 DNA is TGTGCCAGCAGCTTATTCAGGACAGGGGGCTACACCGGGGAGCTGTTTTTT. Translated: CASSLFRTGGYTGELFF.

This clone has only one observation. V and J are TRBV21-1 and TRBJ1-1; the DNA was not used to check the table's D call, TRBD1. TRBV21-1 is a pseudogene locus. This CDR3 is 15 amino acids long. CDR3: CASSKGKGVDTEAFF. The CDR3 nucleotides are TGTGCCAGCAGCAAAGGTAAAGGGGTGGACACTGAAGCTTTCTTT.

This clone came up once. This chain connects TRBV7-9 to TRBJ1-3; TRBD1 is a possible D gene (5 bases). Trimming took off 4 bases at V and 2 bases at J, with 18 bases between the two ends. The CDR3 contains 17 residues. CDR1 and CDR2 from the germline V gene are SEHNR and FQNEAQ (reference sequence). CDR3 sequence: CASSYHPSTVTGNTIYF. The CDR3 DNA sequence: TGTGCCAGCAGCTATCACCCATCGACAGTAACTGGAAACACCATATATTTT. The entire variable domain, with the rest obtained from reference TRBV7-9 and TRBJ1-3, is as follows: DTGVSQNPRHKITKRGQNVTFRCDPISEHNRLYWYRQTLGQGPEFLTYFQNEAQLEKSRLLSDRFSAERPKGSFSTLEIQRTEQGDSAMYLCASSYHPSTVTGNTIYFGEGSWLTVV.

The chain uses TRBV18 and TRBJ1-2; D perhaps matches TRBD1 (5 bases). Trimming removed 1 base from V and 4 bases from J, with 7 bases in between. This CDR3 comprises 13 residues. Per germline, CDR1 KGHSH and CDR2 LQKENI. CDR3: CASSPQGPYGYTF. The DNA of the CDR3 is TGTGCCAGCTCACCACAGGGGCCCTATGGCTACACCTTC.

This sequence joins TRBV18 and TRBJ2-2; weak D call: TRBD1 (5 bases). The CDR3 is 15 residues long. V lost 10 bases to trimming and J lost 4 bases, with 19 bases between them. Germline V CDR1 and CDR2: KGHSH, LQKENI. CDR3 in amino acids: CATRHQGSFTGELFF. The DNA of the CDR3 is TGTGCCACTAGACACCAGGGTAGTTTCACCGGGGAGCTGTTTTTT.

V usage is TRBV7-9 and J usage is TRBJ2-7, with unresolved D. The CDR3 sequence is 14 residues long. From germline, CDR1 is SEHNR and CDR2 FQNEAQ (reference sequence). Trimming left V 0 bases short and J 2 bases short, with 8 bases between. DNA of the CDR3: TGTGCCAGCAGCTTAGCGGGTCTAGCCTACGAGCAGTACTTC. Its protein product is CASSLAGLAYEQYF. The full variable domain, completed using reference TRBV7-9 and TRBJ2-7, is DTGVSQNPRHKITKRGQNVTFRCDPISEHNRLYWYRQTLGQGPEFLTYFQNEAQLEKSRLLSDRFSAERPKGSFSTLEIQRTEQGDSAMYLCASSLAGLAYEQYFGPGTRLTVT.

The CDR3, as DNA: TGTGCCAGCAGCCCCCGGGACAGGGGCGCTGGCACCGGGGAGCTGTTTTTT. Residues: CASSPRDRGAGTGELFF. The chain carries TRBV7-2 and TRBJ2-2; 10 bases fit TRBD1. From germline, CDR1 is SGHTA and CDR2 FQGNSA. The CDR3 covers 17 residues. The V and J ends lost 5 bases and 4 bases, in that order; junction bases with no gene match: 10.

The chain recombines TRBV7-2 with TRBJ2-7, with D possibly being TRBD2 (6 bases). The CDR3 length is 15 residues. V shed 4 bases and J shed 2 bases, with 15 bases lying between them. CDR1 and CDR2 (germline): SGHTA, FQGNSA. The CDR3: CASSSQASATYEQYF. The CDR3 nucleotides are TGTGCCAGCAGCTCGCAGGCTAGCGCGACCTACGAGCAGTACTTC.

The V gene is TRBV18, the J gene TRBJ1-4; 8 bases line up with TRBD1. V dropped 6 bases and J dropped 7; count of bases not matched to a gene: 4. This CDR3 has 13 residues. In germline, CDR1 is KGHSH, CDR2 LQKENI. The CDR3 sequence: CASSGDRTEKLFF. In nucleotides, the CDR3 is TGTGCCAGCTCCGGGGACAGGACTGAAAAACTGTTTTTT.

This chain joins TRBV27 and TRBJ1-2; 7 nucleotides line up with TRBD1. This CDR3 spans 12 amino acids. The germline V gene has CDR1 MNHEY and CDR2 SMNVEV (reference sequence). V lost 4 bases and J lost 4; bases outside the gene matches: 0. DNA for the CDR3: TGTGCCAGCAGTTACAGGGGCTATGGCTACACCTTC. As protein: CASSYRGYGYTF.

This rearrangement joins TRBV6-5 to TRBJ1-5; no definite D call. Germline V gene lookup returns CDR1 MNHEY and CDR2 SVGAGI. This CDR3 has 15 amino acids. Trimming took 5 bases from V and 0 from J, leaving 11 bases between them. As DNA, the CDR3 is TGTGCCAGCAGTACAACCGGGTTTAGCAATCAGCCCCAGCATTTT. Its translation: CASSTTGFSNQPQHF.

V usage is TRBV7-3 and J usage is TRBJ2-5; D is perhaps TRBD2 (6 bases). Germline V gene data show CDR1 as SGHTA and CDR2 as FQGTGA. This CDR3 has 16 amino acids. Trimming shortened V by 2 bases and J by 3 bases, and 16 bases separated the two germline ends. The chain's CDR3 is CASSLHRSGGEETQYF. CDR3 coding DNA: TGTGCCAGCAGCTTACACCGCTCTGGCGGGGAAGAGACCCAGTACTTC.

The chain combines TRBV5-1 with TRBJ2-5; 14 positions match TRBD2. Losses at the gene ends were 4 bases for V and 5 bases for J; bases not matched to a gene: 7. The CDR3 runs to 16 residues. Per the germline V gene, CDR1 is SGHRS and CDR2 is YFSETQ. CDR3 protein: CASSPTSGRARETQYF. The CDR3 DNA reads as TGCGCCAGCAGCCCGACTAGCGGGAGGGCCCGGGAGACCCAGTACTTC.

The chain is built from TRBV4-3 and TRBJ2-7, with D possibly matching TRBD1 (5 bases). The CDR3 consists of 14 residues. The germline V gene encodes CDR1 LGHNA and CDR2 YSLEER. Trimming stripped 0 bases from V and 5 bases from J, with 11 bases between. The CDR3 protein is CASSQDWGRDEQYF. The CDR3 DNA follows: TGCGCCAGCAGCCAAGATTGGGGCAGAGACGAGCAGTACTTC.

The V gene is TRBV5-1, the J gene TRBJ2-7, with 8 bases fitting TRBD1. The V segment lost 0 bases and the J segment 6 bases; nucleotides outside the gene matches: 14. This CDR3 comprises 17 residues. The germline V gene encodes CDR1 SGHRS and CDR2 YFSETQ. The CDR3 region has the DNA TGCGCCAGCAGCTTGGGGGGAGGCAGGGGGCCCGGAAGCGAGCAGTACTTC. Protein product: CASSLGGGRGPGSEQYF.

This CDR3 is CASSRGFRETQYF. The CDR3, as DNA: TGTGCCAGTAGTAGAGGGTTCAGGGAGACCCAGTACTTC. The chain couples TRBV19 to TRBJ2-5; TRBD2 is a possible D gene (5 bases). CDR1 and CDR2 (germline): LNHDA, SQIVND (reference sequence). Trimming removed 4 bases from V and 5 bases from J, with 11 bases in between. The CDR3 runs 13 residues.

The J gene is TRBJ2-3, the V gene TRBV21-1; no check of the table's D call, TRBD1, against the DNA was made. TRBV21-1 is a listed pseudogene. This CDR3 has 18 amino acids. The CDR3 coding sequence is TGTGCCAGCAGCACCGTCCCGGGACAGGGTCGGGTTACAGATACGCAGTATTTT. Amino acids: CASSTVPGQGRVTDTQYF.

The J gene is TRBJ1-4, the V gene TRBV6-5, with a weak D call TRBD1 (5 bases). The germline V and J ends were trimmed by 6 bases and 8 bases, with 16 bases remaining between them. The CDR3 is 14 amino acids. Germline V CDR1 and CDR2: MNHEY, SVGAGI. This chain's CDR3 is CASRPTTVGEKLFF. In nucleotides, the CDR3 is TGTGCCAGCAGACCTACGACAGTAGGCGAAAAACTGTTTTTT.

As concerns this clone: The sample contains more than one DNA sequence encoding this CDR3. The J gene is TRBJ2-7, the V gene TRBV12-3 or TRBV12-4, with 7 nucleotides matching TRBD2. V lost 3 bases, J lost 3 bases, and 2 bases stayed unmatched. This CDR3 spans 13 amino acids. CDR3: CASSLGGSYEQYF. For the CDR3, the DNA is TGTGCCAGCAGTTTGGGCGGGAGCTACGAGCAGTACTTC.

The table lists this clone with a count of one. The CDR3 DNA is TGTGCCTGGAGTGGACTAGATGATGAGCAGTTCTTC. This encodes CAWSGLDDEQFF. The rearrangement uses TRBV30 and TRBJ2-1; TRBD2 is a possible D gene (6 bases). The CDR3 is made up of 12 amino acids. The V end lost 1 base, the J end lost 8 bases, and 9 bases lay between the germline ends. Germline assignment: CDR1 GTSNPN and CDR2 SVGIG (reference sequence).

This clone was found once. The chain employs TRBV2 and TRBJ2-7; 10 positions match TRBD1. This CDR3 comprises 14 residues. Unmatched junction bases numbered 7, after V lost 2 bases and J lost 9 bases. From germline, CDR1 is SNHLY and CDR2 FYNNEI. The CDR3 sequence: CASSELDRGTVQYF. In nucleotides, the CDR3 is TGTGCCAGCAGTGAATTGGACAGGGGGACGGTGCAGTACTTC.